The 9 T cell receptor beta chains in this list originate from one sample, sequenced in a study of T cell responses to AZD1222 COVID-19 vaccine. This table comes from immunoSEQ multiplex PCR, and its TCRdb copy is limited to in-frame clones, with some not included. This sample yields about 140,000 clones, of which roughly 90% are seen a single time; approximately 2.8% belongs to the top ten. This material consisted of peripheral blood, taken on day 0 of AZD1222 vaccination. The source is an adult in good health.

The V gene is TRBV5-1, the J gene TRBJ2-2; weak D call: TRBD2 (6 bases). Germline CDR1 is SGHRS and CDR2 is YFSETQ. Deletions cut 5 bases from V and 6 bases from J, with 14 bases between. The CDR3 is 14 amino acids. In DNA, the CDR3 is TGCGCCAGCAGGGTGGAGGGGTCTGCCGGGGAGCTGTTTTTT. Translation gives CASRVEGSAGELFF.

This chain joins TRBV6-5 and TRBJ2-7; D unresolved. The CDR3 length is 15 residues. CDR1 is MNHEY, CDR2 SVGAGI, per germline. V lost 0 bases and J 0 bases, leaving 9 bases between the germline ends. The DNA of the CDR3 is TGTGCCAGCAGTTACTCGAGCCGGTTCTCCTACGAGCAGTACTTC. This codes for CASSYSSRFSYEQYF.

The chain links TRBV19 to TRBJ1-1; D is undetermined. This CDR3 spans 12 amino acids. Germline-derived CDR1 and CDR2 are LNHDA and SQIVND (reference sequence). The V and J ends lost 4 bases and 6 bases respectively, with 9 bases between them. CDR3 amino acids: CASSNRGPEAFF. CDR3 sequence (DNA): TGTGCCAGTAGTAACCGAGGTCCTGAAGCTTTCTTT. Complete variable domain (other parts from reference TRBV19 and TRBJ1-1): DGGITQSPKYLFRKEGQNVTLSCEQNLNHDAMYWYRQDPGQGLRLIYYSQIVNDFQKGDIAEGYSVSREKKESFPLTVTSAQKNPTAFYLCASSNRGPEAFFGQGTRLTVV.

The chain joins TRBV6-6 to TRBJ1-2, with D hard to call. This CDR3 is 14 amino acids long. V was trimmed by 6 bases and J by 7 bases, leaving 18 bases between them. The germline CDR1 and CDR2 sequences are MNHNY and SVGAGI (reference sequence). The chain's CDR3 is CASSDGVGNPGYTF. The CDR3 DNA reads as TGTGCCAGCAGCGACGGAGTGGGTAATCCTGGCTACACCTTC.

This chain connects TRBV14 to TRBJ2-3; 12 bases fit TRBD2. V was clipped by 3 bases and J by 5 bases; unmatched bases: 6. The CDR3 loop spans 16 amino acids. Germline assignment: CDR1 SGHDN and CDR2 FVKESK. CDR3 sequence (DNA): TGTGCCAGCAGCCAGCTAGCGGGAGGGCCGAAAGATACGCAGTATTTT. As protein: CASSQLAGGPKDTQYF.

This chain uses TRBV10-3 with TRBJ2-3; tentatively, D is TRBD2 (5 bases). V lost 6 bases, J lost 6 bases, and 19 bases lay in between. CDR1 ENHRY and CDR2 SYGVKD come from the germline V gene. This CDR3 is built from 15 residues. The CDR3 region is CAIRITRLSEDTQYF. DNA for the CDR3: TGTGCCATCAGGATTACTAGACTTAGCGAGGATACGCAGTATTTT.

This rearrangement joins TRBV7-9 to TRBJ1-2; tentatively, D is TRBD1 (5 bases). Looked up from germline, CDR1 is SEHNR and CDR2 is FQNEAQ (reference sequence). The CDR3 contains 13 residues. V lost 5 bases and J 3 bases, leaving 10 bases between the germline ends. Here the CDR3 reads CASSPGGDYGYTF. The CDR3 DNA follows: TGTGCCAGCAGCCCGGGAGGGGACTATGGCTACACCTTC.

The chain's CDR3 is CASSLGTREQYF. Written as DNA, the CDR3 is TGCGCCAGCAGCTTGGGCACGCGCGAGCAGTACTTC. This rearrangement joins TRBV5-1 to TRBJ2-7, with no clear D. V lost 0 bases and J lost 6, with 7 bases in between. CDR3 length: 12 amino acids. Germline V gene lookup returns CDR1 SGHRS and CDR2 YFSETQ. Combining the CDR3 with reference TRBV5-1 and TRBJ2-7 gives the whole variable domain KAGVTQTPRYLIKTRGQQVTLSCSPISGHRSVSWYQQTPGQGLQFLFEYFSETQRNKGNFPGRFSGRQFSNSRSEMNVSTLELGDSALYLCASSLGTREQYFGPGTRLTVT.

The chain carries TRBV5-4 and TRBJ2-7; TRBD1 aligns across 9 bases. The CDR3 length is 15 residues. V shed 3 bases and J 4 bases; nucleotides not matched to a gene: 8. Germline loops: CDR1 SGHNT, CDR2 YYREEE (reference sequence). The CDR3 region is CASSWKTGGGYEQYF. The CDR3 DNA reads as TGTGCCAGCAGCTGGAAGACAGGGGGAGGGTACGAGCAGTACTTC.